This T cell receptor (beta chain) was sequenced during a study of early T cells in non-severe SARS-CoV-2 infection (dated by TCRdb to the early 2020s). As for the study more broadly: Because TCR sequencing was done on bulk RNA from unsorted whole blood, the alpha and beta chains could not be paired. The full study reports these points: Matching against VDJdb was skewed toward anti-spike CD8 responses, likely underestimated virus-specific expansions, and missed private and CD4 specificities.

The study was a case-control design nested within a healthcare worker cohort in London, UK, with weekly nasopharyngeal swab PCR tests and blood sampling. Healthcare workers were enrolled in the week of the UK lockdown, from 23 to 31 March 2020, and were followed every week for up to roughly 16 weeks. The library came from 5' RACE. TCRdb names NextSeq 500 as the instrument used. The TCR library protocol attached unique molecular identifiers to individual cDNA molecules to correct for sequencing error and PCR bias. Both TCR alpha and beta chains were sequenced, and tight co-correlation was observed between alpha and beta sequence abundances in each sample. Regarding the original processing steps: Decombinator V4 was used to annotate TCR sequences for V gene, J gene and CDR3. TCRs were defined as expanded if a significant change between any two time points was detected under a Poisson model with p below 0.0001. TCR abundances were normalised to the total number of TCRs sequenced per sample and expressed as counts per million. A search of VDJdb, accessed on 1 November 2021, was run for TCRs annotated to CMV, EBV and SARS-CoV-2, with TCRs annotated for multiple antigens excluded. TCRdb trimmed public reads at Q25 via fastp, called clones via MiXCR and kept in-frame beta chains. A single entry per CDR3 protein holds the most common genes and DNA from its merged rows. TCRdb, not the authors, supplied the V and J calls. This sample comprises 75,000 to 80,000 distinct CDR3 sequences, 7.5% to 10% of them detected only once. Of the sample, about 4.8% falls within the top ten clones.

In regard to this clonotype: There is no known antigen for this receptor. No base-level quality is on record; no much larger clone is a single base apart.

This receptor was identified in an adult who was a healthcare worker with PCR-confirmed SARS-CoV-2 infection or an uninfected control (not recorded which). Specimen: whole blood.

The nucleotide sequence is given as TGTGCCAGCAGCCCACTTGGACAGGGCAATGAGCAGTTCTTC. Protein translation: CASSPLGQGNEQFF. The receptor chain draws on TRBV9 and TRBJ2-1; TRBD1 fits 8 bases in the junction. After removal of 4 bases from V and 6 bases from J, the junction retains 6 bases not matched to a gene. Including the terminal cysteine and phenylalanine, the CDR3 comprises 14 residues. Of the read, only the CDR3 DNA is kept; its 42 bases are in frame from base 1. CDR1 SGDLS and CDR2 YYNGEE are derived from the germline V gene.